These 18 T cell receptor beta chains originate from one sample sequenced in a study of blood T cell repertoires in COVID-19. Generated by immunoSEQ multiplex PCR, the TCRdb table keeps only in-frame clones and is missing some. Of tens of thousands of clones listed, approximately 88% were seen once; the top ten hold 22%. The sample comprised peripheral blood. The receptors shown here come from a man of 80 years or more with active or convalescent COVID-19.

The chain recombines TRBV19 with TRBJ2-7; possibly TRBD1 for D (6 bases). Per germline, CDR1 LNHDA and CDR2 SQIVND (reference sequence). V was shortened by 6 bases and J by 3 bases, with 9 bases between the two germline ends. This CDR3 region has 12 residues. The CDR3 region is CASRDRLYEQYF. In DNA, the CDR3 is TGTGCCAGTAGGGACAGACTCTACGAGCAGTACTTC.

The V gene is TRBV25-1, the J gene TRBJ2-7, with 7 bases lining up with TRBD1. This CDR3 is 13 amino acids long. The germline gives CDR1 MGHDK, CDR2 SYGVNS. The V and J ends lost 6 bases and 2 bases, in that order; junction bases with no gene match: 4. CDR3 DNA sequence: TGTGCCAGCAGCCGACAGGGACCCTACGAGCAGTACTTC. Translated: CASSRQGPYEQYF.

J is TRBJ2-7 and V is TRBV6-6; perhaps TRBD2 as D (5 bases). In germline, CDR1 is MNHNY, CDR2 SVGAGI (reference sequence). V dropped 1 base and J dropped 5 bases, with 15 bases sitting between them. The CDR3 spans 15 residues. CDR3 DNA: TGTGCCAGCAGTTACTATGTCGGGGTGGTGAACGAGCAGTACTTC. It yields the protein CASSYYVGVVNEQYF.

V gene TRBV18 combines with J gene TRBJ1-5; 8 bases match TRBD1. Germline trimming cut 4 bases from V and 2 bases from J; bases unmatched to any gene: 1. Germline assignment: CDR1 KGHSH and CDR2 LQKENI. The CDR3 is made up of 14 amino acids. CDR3 in amino acids: CASSQQGGNQPQHF. The CDR3 nucleotides read TGTGCCAGCTCACAACAGGGGGGCAATCAGCCCCAGCATTTT.

The chain recombines TRBV6-5 with TRBJ1-6, with D possibly matching TRBD1 (5 bases). The germline V gene encodes CDR1 MNHEY and CDR2 SVGAGI. The ends were cut back, 2 bases at V and 4 bases at J, with 12 bases in the middle. The CDR3 is made up of 16 amino acids. The CDR3 loop is CASSYGGGLYNSPLHF. In DNA form, the CDR3 reads TGTGCCAGCAGTTACGGGGGGGGATTATATAATTCACCCCTCCACTTT.

J is TRBJ2-7 and V is TRBV18, with 9 bases that match TRBD1. The CDR3 contains 15 residues. V shed 4 bases, J shed 7 bases, and the junction held 11 bases outside the gene matches. Germline lookup yields CDR1 KGHSH and CDR2 LQKENI. The CDR3 nucleotides read TGTGCCAGCTCACTCACAGGGGGCTCGGAGGAAGAGCAGTACTTC. Protein product: CASSLTGGSEEEQYF. The full variable domain, completed using reference TRBV18 and TRBJ2-7, is NAGVMQNPRHLVRRRGQEARLRCSPMKGHSHVYWYRQLPEEGLKFMVYLQKENIIDESGMPKERFSAEFPKEGPSILRIQQVVRGDSAAYFCASSLTGGSEEEQYFGPGTRLTVT.

The V call is TRBV12-3 or TRBV12-4, the J call TRBJ1-1; 8 bases agree with TRBD1. The CDR3 spans 13 residues. V lost 7 bases, J lost 11 bases, and 12 bases stayed unmatched. The CDR3 nucleotides read TGTGCCAGCACCGATTCCTCAGGGGGCGCCGCTTTCTTT. Protein: CASTDSSGGAAFF.

CDR3 nucleotides: TGTGCCAGCAGCCGGTGGGGCGGGAGCTCCTACAATGAGCAGTTCTTC. This encodes CASSRWGGSSYNEQFF. The chain couples TRBV3-1 (or the pseudogene TRBV3-2) to TRBJ2-1, with 7 bases matching TRBD2. CDR3 length: 16 residues. Looked up from germline, CDR1 is LGHDT and CDR2 is YNNKEL (reference sequence). V lost 4 bases and J lost 0; bases outside the gene matches: 6.

V and J are TRBV3-1 (or the pseudogene TRBV3-2) and TRBJ2-1; 11 bases fit TRBD1. The CDR3 consists of 16 residues. The trim removed 4 bases at V and 8 bases at J, leaving 10 bases unmatched. CDR1 LGHDT and CDR2 YNNKEL come from the germline V gene (reference sequence). The chain's CDR3 is CASSPIRDRGRDEQFF. The CDR3 nucleotides are TGTGCCAGCAGCCCAATTCGGGACAGGGGGAGGGATGAGCAGTTCTTC.

The V call is TRBV28, the J call TRBJ1-5, with D maybe TRBD1 (6 bases). CDR1 and CDR2 (germline): MDHEN, SYDVKM. V gave up 7 bases and J gave up 0 bases, with 13 bases separating them. CDR3 length: 15 amino acids. CDR3 bases: TGTGCCAGCAATTACGGACAGTATAGCAATCAGCCCCAGCATTTT. This sequence encodes CASNYGQYSNQPQHF. The entire variable domain, with the rest obtained from reference TRBV28 and TRBJ1-5, is as follows: DVKVTQSSRYLVKRTGEKVFLECVQDMDHENMFWYRQDPGLGLRLIYFSYDVKMKEKGDIPEGYSVSREKKERFSLILESASTNQTSMYLCASNYGQYSNQPQHFGDGTRLSIL.

This chain connects TRBV13 to TRBJ2-7; D is unclear. The CDR3 runs to 15 residues. The germline V gene has CDR1 PRHDT and CDR2 FYEKMQ (reference sequence). Trimming removed 5 bases from V and 1 base from J, with 15 bases in between. CDR3 bases: TGTGCCAGCAGCCCGAGCCGGGTCGCTTCCTACGAGCAGTACTTC. Residues: CASSPSRVASYEQYF.

J is TRBJ1-1 and V is TRBV5-1, with TRBD1 identical over 8 bases. The length of the CDR3 is 15 residues. CDR1 and CDR2 (germline): SGHRS, YFSETQ. The V segment lost 3 bases and the J segment 7 bases; nucleotides outside the gene matches: 11. The DNA of the CDR3 is TGCGCCAGCAGCTCGGGACAGGTGACCCCTCTTGAAGCTTTCTTT. Amino acid sequence: CASSSGQVTPLEAFF.

The chain links TRBV3-1 (or the pseudogene TRBV3-2) to TRBJ2-1; D gene uncertain. The CDR3 is 14 amino acids. Germline V gene lookup returns CDR1 LGHDT and CDR2 YNNKEL (reference sequence). The V gene lost 4 bases and the J gene lost 3 bases, with 10 bases spanning the gap. The chain's CDR3 is CASSPSPSYNEQFF. The CDR3 bases are TGTGCCAGCAGCCCCTCACCTAGCTACAATGAGCAGTTCTTC.

The chain employs TRBV28 and TRBJ2-1, with D maybe TRBD1 (6 bases). V was clipped by 3 bases and J by 2 bases, with 11 bases between them. Germline CDR1 and CDR2: MDHEN and SYDVKM. The CDR3 totals 15 residues. The CDR3 DNA is TGTGCCAGCAGTTTTTCAGGGGCCCCCTACAATGAGCAGTTCTTC. As protein: CASSFSGAPYNEQFF. The whole variable domain, filled in from reference TRBV28 and TRBJ2-1, reads DVKVTQSSRYLVKRTGEKVFLECVQDMDHENMFWYRQDPGLGLRLIYFSYDVKMKEKGDIPEGYSVSREKKERFSLILESASTNQTSMYLCASSFSGAPYNEQFFGPGTRLTVL.

The chain links TRBV2 to TRBJ2-1; 10 bases map to TRBD2. V lost 1 base to trimming and J lost 4 bases; unmatched junction nucleotides: 1. CDR1 is SNHLY, CDR2 FYNNEI, per germline. CDR3 length: 15 amino acids. The CDR3 DNA is TGTGCCAGCAGTGAAGGGACTAGCGGTTACAATGAGCAGTTCTTC. Encoded protein: CASSEGTSGYNEQFF.

DNA for the CDR3: TGTGCCAGCAGCCAAGACTCTGGCTACACCTTC. Its protein product is CASSQDSGYTF. The rearrangement joins TRBV3-1 (or the pseudogene TRBV3-2) to TRBJ1-2; no definite D call. The CDR3 covers 11 residues. Trimming took off 0 bases at V and 7 bases at J, with 3 bases between the two ends. Germline V lookup: CDR1 LGHDT, CDR2 YNNKEL (reference sequence).

V gene TRBV30 combines with J gene TRBJ1-2; 7 positions match TRBD1. CDR3 length: 12 residues. From germline, CDR1 is GTSNPN and CDR2 SVGIG (reference sequence). J was trimmed by 7 bases and V by 5 bases; bases with no gene match: 7. CDR3 DNA: TGTGCCTGGGGAGAAACAGGGGTTGGCTACACCTTC. Translated: CAWGETGVGYTF.

As DNA, the CDR3 is TGTGCCAGCAGCTTACATAGCGTAGCGGGACCCTACGAGCAGTACTTC. It encodes CASSLHSVAGPYEQYF. The chain combines TRBV7-8 with TRBJ2-7, with 8 bases matching TRBD2. This CDR3 contains 16 residues. V trimming: 2 bases; J trimming: 2 bases; junction bases outside the gene matches: 8. Germline CDR1 SGHVS, CDR2 FQNEAQ.